This T cell receptor beta chain was captured in a study of blood T cell repertoires in COVID-19. In the study overall: Acute and convalescent COVID-19 samples came from the United States, Italy and Spain. PBMCs, B-cell-depleted T cells, or T cells were the source of the cDNA or gDNA that made up the material.

Trimming took off 0 bases at V and 2 bases at J, with 19 bases between the two ends. The CDR3 runs to 17 residues. CDR1 is GTSNPN and CDR2 is SVGIG in the germline V gene (reference sequence). Per the original data handling: Reference gene primer amplification gave estimated nucleated cell counts. Some clones are missing from TCRdb's copy, which holds only in-frame ones; the method was immunoSEQ multiplex PCR. That table gives V, J and clone size, and the DNA gave D and trimming. The profile shows about 120,000 clones, 80% to 90% of them singletons. During active infection, Seattle patients enrolled and were then monitored through disease.

The TCR sequence derives from a man aged 60 to 75 with COVID-19, enrolled during active disease. This chain joins TRBV30 and TRBJ1-2; perhaps TRBD1 as D (6 bases). The sample comprised peripheral blood. In DNA form, the CDR3 reads TGTGCCTGGAGTGTACGATTGGGACACTCCTTCAACTATGGCTACACCTTC. Translation: CAWSVRLGHSFNYGYTF.